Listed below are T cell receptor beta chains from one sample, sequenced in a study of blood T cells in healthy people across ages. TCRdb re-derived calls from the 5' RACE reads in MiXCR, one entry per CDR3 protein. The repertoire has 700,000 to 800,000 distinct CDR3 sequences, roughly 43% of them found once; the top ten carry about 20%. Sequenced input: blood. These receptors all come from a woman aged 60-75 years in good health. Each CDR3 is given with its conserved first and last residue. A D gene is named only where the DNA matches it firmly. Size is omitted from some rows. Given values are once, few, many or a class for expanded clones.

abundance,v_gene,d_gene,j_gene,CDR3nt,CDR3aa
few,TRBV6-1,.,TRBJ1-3,TGTGCCAGCAGTGGCACCAGGGCTTCTGGAAACACCATATATTTT,CASSGTRASGNTIYF
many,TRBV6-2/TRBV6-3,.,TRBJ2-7,TGTGCCAGCAGTTACCCTCCCTACGAGCAGTACTTC,CASSYPPYEQYF
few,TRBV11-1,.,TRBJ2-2,TGTGCCAGCAGCCTAGCAGGGTCGGGAACCGGGGAGCTGTTTTTT,CASSLAGSGTGELFF
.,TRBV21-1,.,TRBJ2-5,TGTGCCAGCAGCAGGGAACCCTATTGGGAGCAGTACTTC,CASSREPYWEQYF
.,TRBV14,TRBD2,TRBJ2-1,TGTGCCAGCAGCCACCGGACTAGCGGGGGGGGGAATGAGCAGTTCTTC,CASSHRTSGGGNEQFF
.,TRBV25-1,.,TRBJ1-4,TGTGCCAGCCCAGGGGCGGGTGAAAAACTGTTTTTT,CASPGAGEKLFF
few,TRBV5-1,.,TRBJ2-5,TGCGCCAGCAGCCATACAGGGCGGGAGACCCAGTACTTC,CASSHTGRETQYF
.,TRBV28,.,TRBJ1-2,TGTGCCAGCAGTCTGCGGACGGGACCCTATGGCTACACCTTC,CASSLRTGPYGYTF
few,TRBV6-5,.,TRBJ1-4,TGTGCCAGCAGTCGGTTTGCGGGACCGAATGAAAAACTGTTTTTT,CASSRFAGPNEKLFF
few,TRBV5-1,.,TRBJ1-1,TGCGCCAGCAGCTTGGACTCCATAAACACTGAAGCTTTCTTT,CASSLDSINTEAFF
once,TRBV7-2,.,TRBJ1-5,TGTGCCAGCAGCTTAGGCCCCCAGGTCAATCAGCCCCAGCATTTT,CASSLGPQVNQPQHF
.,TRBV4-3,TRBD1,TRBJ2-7,TGCGCCAGCAGCCAAGTCGGCAGGGGGCTCAACGAGCAGTACTTC,CASSQVGRGLNEQYF
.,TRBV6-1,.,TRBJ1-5,TGTGCCAGCAGTCCGGACAGCGGGGGCAATCAGCCCCAGCATTTT,CASSPDSGGNQPQHF
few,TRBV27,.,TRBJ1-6,TGTGCCAGCAGTTTGGCAACAGACAGAAATTCACCCCTCCACTTT,CASSLATDRNSPLHF
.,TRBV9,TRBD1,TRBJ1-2,TGTGCCAGCAGCGTAGTGGACAGGGCGAGGAGCGGCTACACCTTC,CASSVVDRARSGYTF
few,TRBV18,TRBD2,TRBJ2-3,TGTGCCAGCTCACCTAGCGGGAGGGCCTCAGATACGCAGTATTTT,CASSPSGRASDTQYF
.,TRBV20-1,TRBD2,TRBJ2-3,TGCAGTGCTAGTTCCAGCGGGGGGGCCTATTCGAGCACAGATACGCAATATTTT,CSASSSGGAYSSTDTQYF
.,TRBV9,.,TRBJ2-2,TGTGCCAGCAGCGTAGCGGGCATGACGAACACCGGGGAGCTGTTTTTT,CASSVAGMTNTGELFF